This T cell receptor beta chain emerged from a study of blood T cells in healthy people across ages. Roughly 10 milliliters of peripheral blood were drawn from each donor. The authors ran a second PCR of about 7 to 11 cycles using a sample-barcoded 5' primer and a J-beta primer mix. Carrying 12 random nucleotides, a template-switch adaptor labeled each individual cDNA molecule. TCRdb re-derived calls from the 5' RACE reads in MiXCR, one entry per CDR3 protein. The data show some 760,000 distinct CDR3 sequences, approximately 25% seen once. The CDR3 extends over 17 amino acids. V was pared by 3 bases and J by 6 bases, with 20 bases between. In germline, CDR1 is SGHTA, CDR2 FQGNSA. This same sample was also taken into another study, of T cells of mothers and their children.

This TCR was sampled from a boy between 10 and 17 years old in good health. The J gene is TRBJ2-2, the V gene TRBV7-2, with D perhaps matching TRBD1 (6 bases). Material for sequencing was blood. The CDR3: CTSSLDSNRVFSGELFF. CDR3 in DNA: TGTACCAGCAGCTTGGATTCCAACAGGGTTTTCTCCGGGGAGCTGTTTTTT.